A selection of T cell receptor beta chains follows, all from one sample in a study of identical twins. TCRdb reprocessed the 5' RACE reads via MiXCR and lists one record per CDR3 protein. The sample comprises 510,000 or so distinct CDR3 sequences, nearly 15% of which are singletons, and around 0.48% rests with the top ten. This same sample was also taken into another study, of yellow fever vaccine responses in identical twins.

The sample consisted of CD4+ T cells sorted from blood. The source of these receptors is a woman younger than 35 in good health. Each CDR3 is given with its conserved first and last residue. The order of the fields is clone size, J gene, V gene, D gene, CDR3 protein, CDR3 DNA. D genes are given only for firm matches. Clone size is stated in some rows and not others, as once, few, many or a class when expanded.

>few|TRBJ2-2|TRBV24-1|TRBD2
CATSPAGVGTGELFF
TGTGCCACCAGCCCTGCGGGAGTGGGGACCGGGGAGCTGTTTTTT
>NA|TRBJ2-3|TRBV9|NA
CASSVVPQAGGTDTQYF
TGTGCCAGCAGCGTAGTTCCCCAGGCAGGGGGCACAGATACGCAGTATTTT
>few|TRBJ1-2|TRBV15|TRBD1
CATSTIGTGDYGYTF
TGTGCCACCAGCACCATCGGGACAGGCGACTATGGCTACACCTTC
>NA|TRBJ2-3|TRBV12-3/TRBV12-4|NA
CASSSHRLTTFSTDTQYF
TGTGCCAGCAGTTCCCACCGACTAACAACCTTTAGCACAGATACGCAGTATTTT
>few|TRBJ1-1|TRBV20-1|NA
CSAQWENTEAFF
TGCAGTGCTCAATGGGAGAACACTGAAGCTTTCTTT
>NA|TRBJ2-1|TRBV25-1|NA
CASSDYRVTYGYTPLYNEQFF
TGTGCCAGCAGTGACTATAGGGTGACCTATGGATACACACCTCTATACAATGAGCAGTTCTTC
>NA|TRBJ2-2|TRBV29-1|NA
CSVGGVNTGELFF
TGCAGCGTTGGTGGAGTCAACACCGGGGAGCTGTTTTTT
>NA|TRBJ1-3|TRBV28|NA
CASNPGQDFSGNTIYF
TGTGCCAGCAATCCGGGACAAGACTTCTCTGGAAACACCATATATTTT
>NA|TRBJ2-3|TRBV6-1|NA
CASRGTSSGDTQYF
TGTGCCAGCAGGGGAACTAGCTCGGGAGATACGCAGTATTTT
>few|TRBJ2-7|TRBV5-1|TRBD1
CASSPSTGSLYEQYF
TGCGCCAGCAGCCCTTCGACAGGGTCACTCTACGAGCAGTACTTC
>NA|TRBJ2-7|TRBV4-1|TRBD2
CASSQTPAGTSGRKPYEQYF
TGCGCCAGCAGCCAAACACCCGCCGGGACTAGCGGGAGGAAGCCCTACGAGCAGTACTTC
>NA|TRBJ1-2|TRBV3-1|TRBD1
CASSQELGDSSYGYTF
TGTGCCAGCAGCCAAGAATTAGGGGACAGTAGTTATGGCTACACCTTC
>NA|TRBJ2-6|TRBV20-1|NA
CSAKTPGANVLTF
TGCAGTGCTAAGACACCAGGGGCCAACGTCCTGACTTTC
>NA|TRBJ2-1|TRBV12-3/TRBV12-4|TRBD2
CASILGPAGGYNEQFF
TGTGCCAGCATCCTTGGCCCAGCGGGGGGGTACAATGAGCAGTTCTTC
>few|TRBJ1-2|TRBV6-5|TRBD1
CASSYIGQGGSYGYTF
TGTGCCAGCAGTTACATCGGACAGGGGGGGTCCTATGGCTACACCTTC
>NA|TRBJ1-3|TRBV7-9|NA
CASSSEGFNTIYF
TGTGCCAGCAGCTCAGAGGGCTTCAACACCATATATTTT
>NA|TRBJ2-3|TRBV20-1|NA
CSARDRGDTQYF
TGCAGTGCTAGAGATCGAGGAGATACGCAGTATTTT
>NA|TRBJ2-1|TRBV12-5|TRBD2
CASGLVLAPSSYNEQFF
TGTGCTAGTGGTTTGGTACTAGCGCCTTCGTCCTACAATGAGCAGTTCTTC
>many|TRBJ2-5|TRBV7-9|NA
CASSFLGFGETQYF
TGTGCCAGCAGCTTTTTGGGGTTCGGAGAGACCCAGTACTTC
>few|TRBJ1-2|TRBV6-2/TRBV6-3|NA
CASSLTGTLDGYTF
TGTGCCAGCAGTTTGACCGGGACGTTGGATGGCTACACCTTC
>NA|TRBJ2-3|TRBV12-3/TRBV12-4|NA
CASKRGQFAGLTDTQYF
TGTGCCAGCAAACGGGGGCAATTCGCGGGTCTCACAGATACGCAGTATTTT
>few|TRBJ2-2|TRBV7-6|NA
CATTRGAGGTGELFF
TGTGCCACAACACGTGGGGCGGGTGGCACCGGGGAGCTGTTTTTT
>many|TRBJ2-1|TRBV9|NA
CASSVGPGGFDGPYNEQFF
TGTGCCAGCAGCGTAGGCCCAGGTGGGTTCGATGGGCCCTACAATGAGCAGTTCTTC
>few|TRBJ2-5|TRBV6-1|TRBD1
CASRAWTGEETQYF
TGTGCCAGCAGGGCATGGACAGGGGAAGAGACCCAGTACTTC
>few|TRBJ2-2|TRBV15|TRBD2
CATSRDSASGSIGELFF
TGTGCCACCAGCAGAGATTCGGCTAGCGGGAGCATCGGGGAGCTGTTTTTT
>few|TRBJ1-1|TRBV6-5|NA
CASSYAEHRATEAFF
TGTGCCAGCAGTTACGCGGAGCACAGGGCCACTGAAGCTTTCTTT
>NA|TRBJ1-2|TRBV20-1|TRBD1
CSAKQGKSYGYTF
TGCAGTGCGAAACAGGGGAAGAGCTATGGCTACACCTTC
>few|TRBJ1-5|TRBV12-3/TRBV12-4|TRBD1
CASSTTDRGYQPQHF
TGTGCCAGCAGCACCACGGACAGGGGGTATCAGCCCCAGCATTTT
>NA|TRBJ1-1|TRBV6-5|NA
CASSYSAGRNTEAFF
TGTGCCAGCAGTTACTCGGCAGGACGGAACACTGAAGCTTTCTTT
>NA|TRBJ2-7|TRBV3-1|NA
CASSQVQGLEQYF
TGTGCCAGCAGCCAAGTTCAGGGTCTCGAGCAGTACTTC
>NA|TRBJ2-1|TRBV24-1|NA
CATSESPVPEQFF
TGTGCCACCAGTGAGTCTCCTGTTCCTGAGCAGTTCTTC
>few|TRBJ2-3|TRBV5-1|NA
CASRPVKKRDTQYF
TGCGCCAGCAGACCCGTAAAGAAGCGAGATACGCAGTATTTT
>NA|TRBJ2-3|TRBV15|NA
CATSRDLRQISTDTQYF
TGTGCCACCAGCAGAGATCTCAGGCAGATCAGCACAGATACGCAGTATTTT
>NA|TRBJ1-2|TRBV9|NA
CASSGRYGYTF
TGTGCCAGCAGCGGGAGATATGGCTACACCTTC
>few|TRBJ2-6|TRBV13|NA
CASSSPIGQARGANVLTF
TGTGCCAGCAGCTCTCCTATCGGGCAGGCACGTGGGGCCAACGTCCTGACTTTC
>NA|TRBJ1-1|TRBV10-3|NA
CAIIESLDTEAFF
TGTGCCATCATTGAGTCCCTGGACACTGAAGCTTTCTTT
>NA|TRBJ2-3|TRBV20-1|TRBD2
CSARGASGGPTDTQYF
TGCAGTGCTAGGGGCGCTAGCGGGGGGCCAACAGATACGCAGTATTTT
>few|TRBJ2-6|TRBV5-1|NA
CASSLTGTDGANVLTF
TGCGCCAGCAGCTTGACAGGGACTGATGGGGCCAACGTCCTGACTTTC
>NA|TRBJ2-3|TRBV13|NA
CASSFRLVGGTDTQYF
TGTGCCAGCAGCTTTCGGCTAGTTGGGGGCACAGATACGCAGTATTTT
>NA|TRBJ2-3|TRBV20-1|TRBD2
CSAPPPGLAGGQGTQYF
TGCAGTGCTCCCCCACCGGGACTAGCGGGAGGCCAGGGGACGCAGTATTTT
>few|TRBJ1-5|TRBV12-3/TRBV12-4|NA
CASSRGGTSNQPQHF
TGTGCCAGCAGTAGGGGGGGGACTAGCAATCAGCCCCAGCATTTT
>few|TRBJ2-2|TRBV20-1|TRBD2
CSAPPSGSTGELFF
TGCAGTGCCCCGCCTAGCGGGAGTACCGGGGAGCTGTTTTTT
>many|TRBJ2-2|TRBV4-2|TRBD2
CASSQDAGLASTGELFF
TGTGCCAGCAGCCAAGATGCTGGACTAGCGTCCACCGGGGAGCTGTTTTTT
>NA|TRBJ1-5|TRBV28|TRBD1
CASSDRGEQPQHF
TGTGCCAGCAGCGACAGGGGTGAACAGCCCCAGCATTTT
>few|TRBJ2-1|TRBV3-1|TRBD2
CASSFMTGGRARNEQFF
TGTGCCAGCAGCTTCATGACTGGTGGGAGGGCGCGCAATGAGCAGTTCTTC
>NA|TRBJ1-1|TRBV6-1|NA
CASRAGTPVTEAFF
TGTGCCAGCAGAGCCGGGACACCAGTCACTGAAGCTTTCTTT
>NA|TRBJ2-5|TRBV20-1|NA
CSAVKGLQETQYF
TGCAGTGCTGTTAAGGGACTCCAAGAGACCCAGTACTTC